One sample yielded the 16 T cell receptor beta chains listed below, sequenced in a study of cytomegalovirus exposure and HLA in healthy donors. PCR employed 60 Vbeta and 13 Jbeta primers. Libraries were prepared by immunoSEQ multiplex PCR; TCRdb keeps only in-frame clonotypes and omits some of them. The sample yields fewer than 200,000 clones, roughly 80% seen once. The sequencing input was PBMCs. The receptors originated from a man aged 25-40 years in good health and CMV-seropositive.

V is TRBV6-4 and J is TRBJ2-1; TRBD1 matches 9 bases. The V gene end was trimmed by 6 bases and the J gene end by 4 bases; junction bases not matched to a gene: 16. The CDR3 contains 18 residues. Germline V gene sequence: CDR1 MRHNA, CDR2 SNTAGT. CDR3: CASREMGQGKPSYNEQFF. The CDR3, as DNA: TGTGCCAGCAGGGAGATGGGACAGGGAAAACCAAGTTACAATGAGCAGTTCTTC.

The chain has TRBV30 and TRBJ2-6; D is perhaps TRBD1 (5 bases). V was trimmed by 2 bases and J by 0 bases, leaving 11 bases between them. The CDR3 sequence is 16 residues long. Germline CDR1 is GTSNPN and CDR2 is SVGIG (reference sequence). This CDR3 reads CAWSYRINSGANVLTF. CDR3 DNA: TGTGCCTGGAGTTACAGGATTAACTCTGGGGCCAACGTCCTGACTTTC.

This clone was seen a few times. The chain joins TRBV7-2 to TRBJ2-7; 11 nucleotides match TRBD1. CDR1 SGHTA and CDR2 FQGNSA come from the germline V gene. V was pared by 5 bases and J by 6 bases, with 9 bases of the junction left unmatched. The CDR3 length is 15 residues. The CDR3 region has the DNA TGTGCCAGCAGCAGAACCGGGACAGGGGGGCTCGAGCAGTACTTC. This codes for CASSRTGTGGLEQYF. Variable domain in full (rest from reference TRBV7-2 and TRBJ2-7): GAGVSQSPSNKVTEKGKDVELRCDPISGHTALYWYRQSLGQGLEFLIYFQGNSAPDKSGLPSDRFSAERTGGSVSTLTIQRTQQEDSAVYLCASSRTGTGGLEQYFGPGTRLTVT.

The chain carries TRBV5-4 and TRBJ2-2; D gene uncertain. The germline CDR1 and CDR2 sequences are SGHNT and YYREEE (reference sequence). The CDR3 sequence is 15 residues long. The germline V and J ends were trimmed by 4 bases and 4 bases, with 14 bases remaining between them. CDR3 loop: CASSPESPGTGELFF. The CDR3 DNA follows: TGTGCCAGCAGCCCGGAATCTCCGGGCACCGGGGAGCTGTTTTTT.

V usage is TRBV7-9 and J usage is TRBJ2-5; tentatively, D is TRBD2 (6 bases). Germline V gives CDR1 SEHNR, CDR2 FQNEAQ (reference sequence). This CDR3 has 15 amino acids. Between the trimmed V and J ends, which lost 0 bases and 4 bases, there was a span of 12 bases. The CDR3 protein is CASSLAGSGVETQYF. For the CDR3, the DNA is TGTGCCAGCAGCTTAGCGGGATCGGGGGTAGAGACCCAGTACTTC. Supplemented by reference TRBV7-9 and TRBJ2-5, the full variable domain reads DTGVSQNPRHKITKRGQNVTFRCDPISEHNRLYWYRQTLGQGPEFLTYFQNEAQLEKSRLLSDRFSAERPKGSFSTLEIQRTEQGDSAMYLCASSLAGSGVETQYFGPGTRLLVL.

V is TRBV5-4 and J is TRBJ2-2; D unclear. The V end was cut by 2 bases, the J end by 0 bases, with 11 bases between. The germline CDR1 and CDR2 sequences are SGHNT and YYREEE (reference sequence). This CDR3 contains 16 residues. CDR3 loop: CASSFHGFANTGELFF. CDR3 nucleotide sequence: TGTGCCAGCAGCTTTCACGGGTTCGCGAACACCGGGGAGCTGTTTTTT.

The CDR3 DNA follows: TGCGCCAGCAGTGGCTCGGGTCGAGAGACCCAGTACTTC. It encodes CASSGSGRETQYF. The chain uses TRBV10-2 and TRBJ2-5; D is ambiguous. The ends were cut back, 4 bases at V and 4 bases at J, with 10 bases in the middle. CDR3 length equals 13 residues. Germline V gene lookup returns CDR1 WSHSY and CDR2 SAAADI.

V and J are TRBV5-4 and TRBJ2-3; D might be TRBD1 (6 bases). V was cut by 1 base and J by 4 bases, with 7 bases left in between. The CDR3 extends over 13 amino acids. CDR1 and CDR2 (germline): SGHNT, YYREEE (reference sequence). In DNA form, the CDR3 reads TGTGCCAGCAGCTTGACAGGGCCAGATACGCAGTATTTT. Translated, it gives CASSLTGPDTQYF. Full variable domain (rest looked up from reference TRBV5-4 and TRBJ2-3): ETGVTQSPTHLIKTRGQQVTLRCSSQSGHNTVSWYQQALGQGPQFIFQYYREEENGRGNFPPRFSGLQFPNYSSELNVNALELDDSALYLCASSLTGPDTQYFGPGTRLTVL.

The rearrangement links TRBV13 to TRBJ2-7; 7 bases match TRBD2. V shed 1 base and J 3 bases; nucleotides not matched to a gene: 9. There are 16 residues in the CDR3. Germline assignment: CDR1 PRHDT and CDR2 FYEKMQ (reference sequence). DNA of the CDR3: TGTGCCAGCAGCTTAGCTGCGGGGGTTTACCTCTACGAGCAGTACTTC. This encodes CASSLAAGVYLYEQYF.

This chain links TRBV4-1 with TRBJ1-5; D uncertain. V lost 0 bases, J lost 3 bases, and 9 bases lay in between. CDR1 MGHRA and CDR2 YSYEKL come from the germline V gene. The length of the CDR3 is 15 residues. The CDR3 spells CASSQEFDYNQPQHF. CDR3 in DNA: TGCGCCAGCAGCCAAGAATTCGACTACAATCAGCCCCAGCATTTT.

This clone has a single count. V is TRBV6-1 and J is TRBJ2-3; 12 bases fit TRBD2. Germline CDR1 is MNHNS and CDR2 is SASEGT. The CDR3 consists of 15 residues. J gave up 7 bases and V 3 bases, and 5 bases lay outside the gene matches. The CDR3 reads CASSDLAGGENTQYF. Here the CDR3 DNA reads TGTGCCAGCAGTGACCTAGCGGGGGGGGAAAATACGCAGTATTTT.

The genes are TRBV5-1 and TRBJ2-5, with TRBD2 identical over 11 bases. This CDR3 has 15 amino acids. The germline gives CDR1 SGHRS, CDR2 YFSETQ. Trimming cost V 3 bases and J 1 base; bases outside gene matches: 2. CDR3: CASSSSGGTQETQYF. The CDR3 coding sequence is TGCGCCAGCAGCTCTAGCGGGGGGACCCAAGAGACCCAGTACTTC.

The V call is TRBV7-2, the J call TRBJ2-2; no clear D gene. The V end lost 0 bases, the J end lost 2 bases, and 7 bases lay between the germline ends. This CDR3 comprises 15 residues. CDR1 and CDR2 (germline): SGHTA, FQGNSA. CDR3 nucleotides: TGTGCCAGCAGCTTAGCCTCTACTAACACCGGGGAGCTGTTTTTT. Protein: CASSLASTNTGELFF.

The J gene is TRBJ2-1, the V gene TRBV27; 9 bases match TRBD1. The junction had 10 bases not matched to a gene; V was cut back by 6 bases and J by 7 bases. From germline, CDR1 is MNHEY and CDR2 SMNVEV (reference sequence). The CDR3 has 15 amino acids. CDR3 in DNA: TGTGCCAGCAGATATATCCATGGGACAGGGAATGAGCAGTTCTTC. It is translated as CASRYIHGTGNEQFF.

The rearrangement uses TRBV6-5 and TRBJ1-1, with D possibly being TRBD1 (5 bases). V lost 2 bases, J lost 2 bases, and 12 bases lay in between. There are 15 residues in the CDR3. From germline, CDR1 is MNHEY and CDR2 SVGAGI. The CDR3 reads CASSYGTRVNTEAFF. The DNA of the CDR3 is TGTGCCAGCAGTTACGGAACCAGGGTAAACACTGAAGCTTTCTTT.

This chain connects TRBV7-2 to TRBJ2-7, with 8 bases fitting TRBD1. The CDR3 contains 14 residues. CDR1 SGHTA and CDR2 FQGNSA come from the germline V gene. J gave up 3 bases and V 5 bases, and 6 bases lay outside the gene matches. As DNA, the CDR3 is TGTGCCAGCAGCCCCGGACAGGGCTACTACGAGCAGTACTTC. Protein product: CASSPGQGYYEQYF.